This entry lists 4 T cell receptor beta chains sequenced from one sample in a study of cytomegalovirus exposure and HLA in healthy donors. Researchers ran the PCR with 60 Vbeta and 13 Jbeta primers. The table came from immunoSEQ multiplex PCR; TCRdb's copy has only in-frame clones and leaves some out. The sample shows roughly 96,000 clones, 65% to 75% of them seen only once. What was sequenced was PBMCs. These receptors all stem from a female donor in good health and CMV-seropositive.

This clone was counted only a few times. The genes are TRBV15 and TRBJ2-7; a possible D gene is TRBD2 (7 bases). From germline, CDR1 is LNHNV and CDR2 YYDKDF (reference sequence). CDR3 size: 16 residues. V shed 3 bases and J shed 6 bases, with 21 bases lying between them. The CDR3 nucleotides are TGTGCCACCAGCAGGGGGGGGCAGGGCGTTATAGCCGAGCAGTACTTC. It yields the protein CATSRGGQGVIAEQYF.

CDR3 loop: CSVETSGNTGELFF. CDR3 nucleotide sequence: TGCAGCGTTGAAACTAGCGGGAACACCGGGGAGCTGTTTTTT. The V gene is TRBV29-1, the J gene TRBJ2-2; TRBD2 agrees at 8 bases. The germline gives CDR1 SQVTM, CDR2 ANQGSEA. The CDR3 runs to 14 residues. J gave up 1 base and V 2 bases, and 0 bases lay outside the gene matches.

The chain carries TRBV4-2 and TRBJ2-3; the D gene is possibly TRBD2 (6 bases). The CDR3 consists of 14 residues. Trimming took off 0 bases at V and 6 bases at J, with 10 bases between the two ends. CDR1 and CDR2 (germline): LGHNA, YNFKEQ. The CDR3 loop is CASSQEARDDTQYF. The CDR3 DNA is TGTGCCAGCAGCCAAGAGGCGCGGGACGATACGCAGTATTTT.

This clone was detected a few times. V and J are TRBV5-4 and TRBJ2-1, with 12 bases matching TRBD2. There are 17 residues in the CDR3. The germline CDR1 and CDR2 sequences are SGHNT and YYREEE (reference sequence). V trimming: 1 base; J trimming: 4 bases; junction bases outside the gene matches: 6. CDR3 DNA: TGTGCCAGCAGCTTGCTAGGACTAGCGGGAAGGTACAATGAGCAGTTCTTC. It yields the protein CASSLLGLAGRYNEQFF. The full variable domain, completed using reference TRBV5-4 and TRBJ2-1, is ETGVTQSPTHLIKTRGQQVTLRCSSQSGHNTVSWYQQALGQGPQFIFQYYREEENGRGNFPPRFSGLQFPNYSSELNVNALELDDSALYLCASSLLGLAGRYNEQFFGPGTRLTVL.